Included here is one TCR beta chain sequence, with context. Its target is unknown. Within the sample, other DNA sequences also encode this same CDR3. The data stem from a study of shared clonotypes between healthy human individuals. Findings and limits, study-wide: Larger richness was generally estimated for naive than memory subsets. Clonotypes not shared had lower generation probabilities than those common to all four donors.

The naive CD8 population came from CD45RO-negative cells selected for CCR7, without terminally differentiated effector memory CD45RA+ cells. Germline-derived CDR1 and CDR2 are MNHEY and SMNVEV (reference sequence). The CDR3 totals 14 residues. Trimming shortened V by 4 bases and J by 0 bases, and 9 bases separated the two germline ends. Replicate PCRs for sorted subsets used approximately 220 ng DNA; this equaled some 30,000 T cell genomes. Source study methods: With immunoSEQ giving junction-only sequences and no quality scores, filtering differed. Assay used: immunoSEQ multiplex PCR; TCRdb lists only in-frame clones, some missing. The DNA gave D and trimming, while V, J and clone size come from that table. The table includes a few million clones, 80% to 95% detected once.

The chain combines TRBV27 with TRBJ1-1; the D is unclear. Sequencing was carried out using naive CD8+ T cells from PBMCs. This TCR came from a man younger than 35 in good health. Some clones in this sample may be carry-over from other donors' samples. This CDR3 is CASSSGILNTEAFF. CDR3 DNA sequence: TGTGCCAGCAGTTCTGGGATCCTGAACACTGAAGCTTTCTTT.